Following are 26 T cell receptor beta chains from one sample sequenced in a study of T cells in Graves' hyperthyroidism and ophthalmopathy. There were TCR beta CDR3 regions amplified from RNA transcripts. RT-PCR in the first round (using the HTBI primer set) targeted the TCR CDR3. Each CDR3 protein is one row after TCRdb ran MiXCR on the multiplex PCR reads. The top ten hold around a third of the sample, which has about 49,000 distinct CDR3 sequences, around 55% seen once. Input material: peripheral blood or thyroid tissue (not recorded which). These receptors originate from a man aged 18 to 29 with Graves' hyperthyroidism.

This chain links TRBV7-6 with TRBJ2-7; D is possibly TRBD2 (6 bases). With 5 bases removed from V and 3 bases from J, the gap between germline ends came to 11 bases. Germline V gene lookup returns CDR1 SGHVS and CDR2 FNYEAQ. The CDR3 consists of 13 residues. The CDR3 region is CASSSGPNYEQYF. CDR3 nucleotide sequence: TGTGCCAGCAGCAGCGGGCCGAACTACGAGCAGTACTTC.

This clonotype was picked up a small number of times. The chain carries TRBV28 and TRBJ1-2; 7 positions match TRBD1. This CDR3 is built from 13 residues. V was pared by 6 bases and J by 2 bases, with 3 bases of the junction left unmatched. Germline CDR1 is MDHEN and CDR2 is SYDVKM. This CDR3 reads CASRLQGNYGYTF. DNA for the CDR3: TGTGCCAGCAGACTACAGGGGAACTATGGCTACACCTTC.

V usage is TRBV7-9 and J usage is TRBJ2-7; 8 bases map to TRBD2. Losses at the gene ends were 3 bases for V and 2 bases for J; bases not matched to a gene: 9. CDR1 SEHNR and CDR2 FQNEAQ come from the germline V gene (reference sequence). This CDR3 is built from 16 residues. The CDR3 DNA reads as TGTGCCAGCAGCTTGACGAGCGGGGGTCCAACCTACGAGCAGTACTTC. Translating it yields CASSLTSGGPTYEQYF.

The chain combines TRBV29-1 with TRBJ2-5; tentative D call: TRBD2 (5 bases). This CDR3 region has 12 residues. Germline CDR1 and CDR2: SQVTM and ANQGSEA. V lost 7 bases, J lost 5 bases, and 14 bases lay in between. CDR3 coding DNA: TGCAGCGCCCGACGGGGAGTCGAGACCCAGTACTTC. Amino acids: CSARRGVETQYF.

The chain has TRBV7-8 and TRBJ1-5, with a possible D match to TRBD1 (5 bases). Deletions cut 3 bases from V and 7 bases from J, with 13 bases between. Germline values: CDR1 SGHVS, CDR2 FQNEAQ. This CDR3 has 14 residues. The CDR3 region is CASSFQGNGQPQHF. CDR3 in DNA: TGTGCCAGCAGCTTCCAGGGTAACGGCCAGCCCCAGCATTTT.

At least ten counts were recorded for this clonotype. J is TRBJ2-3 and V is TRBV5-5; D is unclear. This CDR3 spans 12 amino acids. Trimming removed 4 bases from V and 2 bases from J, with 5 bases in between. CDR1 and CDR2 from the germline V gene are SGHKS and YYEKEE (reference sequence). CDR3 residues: CASSINTDTQYF. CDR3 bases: TGTGCCAGCAGCATAAACACAGATACGCAGTATTTT.

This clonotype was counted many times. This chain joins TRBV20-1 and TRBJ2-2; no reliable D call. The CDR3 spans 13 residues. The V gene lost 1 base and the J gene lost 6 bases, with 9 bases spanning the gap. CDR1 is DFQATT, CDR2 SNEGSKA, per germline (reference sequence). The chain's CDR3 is CSARGLLSGELFF. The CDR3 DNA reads TGCAGTGCTAGAGGGCTTCTTTCCGGGGAGCTGTTTTTT.

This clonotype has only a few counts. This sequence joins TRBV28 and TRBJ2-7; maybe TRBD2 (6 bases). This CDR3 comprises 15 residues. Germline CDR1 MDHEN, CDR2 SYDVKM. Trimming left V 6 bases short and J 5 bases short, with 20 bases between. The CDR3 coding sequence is TGTGCCAGCAGCCCCCTCGGAACTAGCCGGAACGAGCAGTACTTC. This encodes CASSPLGTSRNEQYF.

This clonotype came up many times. The CDR3 nucleotides are TGTGCCAGCAGCCCTGCGGGGGGGCAACACACCGGGGAGCTGTTTTTT. It codes for CASSPAGGQHTGELFF. The rearrangement links TRBV7-2 to TRBJ2-2; TRBD2 matches 9 bases. Germline assignment: CDR1 SGHTA and CDR2 FQGNSA. The J segment lost 3 bases and the V segment lost 5 bases, leaving 7 bases of the junction unmatched. CDR3 length: 16 residues.

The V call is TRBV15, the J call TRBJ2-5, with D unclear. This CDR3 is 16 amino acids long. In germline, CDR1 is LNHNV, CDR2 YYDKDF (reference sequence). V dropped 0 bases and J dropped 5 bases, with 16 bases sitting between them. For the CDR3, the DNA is TGTGCCACCAGCAGAGATCGGGCAGCAATTGAGGAGACCCAGTACTTC. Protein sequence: CATSRDRAAIEETQYF. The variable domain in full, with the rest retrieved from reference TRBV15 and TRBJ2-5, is DAMVIQNPRYQVTQFGKPVTLSCSQTLNHNVMYWYQQKSSQAPKLLFHYYDKDFNNEADTPDNFQSRRPNTSFCFLDIRSPGLGDTAMYLCATSRDRAAIEETQYFGPGTRLLVL.

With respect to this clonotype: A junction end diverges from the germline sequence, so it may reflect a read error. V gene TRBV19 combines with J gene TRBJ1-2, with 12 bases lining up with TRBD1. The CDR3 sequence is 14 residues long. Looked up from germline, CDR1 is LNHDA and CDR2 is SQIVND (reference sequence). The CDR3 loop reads CASTIGTGGYGYIF. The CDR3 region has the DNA TGTGCCAGTACCATCGGGACAGGGGGCTATGGCTACATCTTC.

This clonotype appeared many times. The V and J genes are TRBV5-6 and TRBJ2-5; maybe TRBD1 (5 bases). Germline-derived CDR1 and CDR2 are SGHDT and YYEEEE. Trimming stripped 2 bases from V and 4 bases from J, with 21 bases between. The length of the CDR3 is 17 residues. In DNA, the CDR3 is TGTGCCAGCAGCTTCGAGTTCAGGGCCGAAAAAGGAGAGACCCAGTACTTC. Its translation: CASSFEFRAEKGETQYF.

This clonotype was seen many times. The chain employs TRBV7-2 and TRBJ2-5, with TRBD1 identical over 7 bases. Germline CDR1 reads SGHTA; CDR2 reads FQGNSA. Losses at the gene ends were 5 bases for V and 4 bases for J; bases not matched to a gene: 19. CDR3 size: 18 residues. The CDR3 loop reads CASSNPHFAGGVAETQYF. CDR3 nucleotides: TGTGCCAGCAGCAACCCACATTTCGCAGGGGGAGTGGCAGAGACCCAGTACTTC.

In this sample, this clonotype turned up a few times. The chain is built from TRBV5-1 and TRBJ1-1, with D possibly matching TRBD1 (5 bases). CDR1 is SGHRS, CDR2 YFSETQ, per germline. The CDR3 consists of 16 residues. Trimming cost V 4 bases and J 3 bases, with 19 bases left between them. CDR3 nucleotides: TGCGCCAGCAGCCTGCGTACTCTGGGGGAGTACACTGAAGCTTTCTTT. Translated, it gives CASSLRTLGEYTEAFF.

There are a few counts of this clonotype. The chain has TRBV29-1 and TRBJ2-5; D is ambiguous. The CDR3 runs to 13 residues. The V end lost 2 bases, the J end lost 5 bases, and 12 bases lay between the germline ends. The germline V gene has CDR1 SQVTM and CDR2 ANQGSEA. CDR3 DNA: TGCAGCGTTGAACGTGTGGTGTATGAGACCCAGTACTTC. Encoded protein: CSVERVVYETQYF.

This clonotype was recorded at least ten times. The CDR3 DNA reads as TGTGCCAGTACCCGGACTCCCACAGATACGCAGTATTTT. It translates to CASTRTPTDTQYF. The chain is built from TRBV19 and TRBJ2-3, with D maybe TRBD2 (5 bases). This CDR3 is 13 amino acids long. Trimming left V 7 bases short and J 2 bases short, with 10 bases between. From germline, CDR1 is LNHDA and CDR2 SQIVND (reference sequence).

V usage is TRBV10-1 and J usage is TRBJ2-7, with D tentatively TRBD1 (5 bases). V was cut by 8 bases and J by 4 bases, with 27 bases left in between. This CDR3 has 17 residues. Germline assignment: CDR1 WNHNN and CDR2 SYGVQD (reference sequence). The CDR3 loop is CASLGAGILLLRYEQYF. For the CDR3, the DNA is TGCGCCAGCCTTGGGGCAGGGATTTTACTACTTAGATACGAGCAGTACTTC.

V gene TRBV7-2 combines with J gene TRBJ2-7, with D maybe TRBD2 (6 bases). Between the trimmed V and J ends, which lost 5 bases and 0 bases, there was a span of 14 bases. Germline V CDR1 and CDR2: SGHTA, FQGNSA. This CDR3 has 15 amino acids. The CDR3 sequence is CASSPRDSSSYEQYF. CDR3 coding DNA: TGTGCCAGCAGCCCACGGGACTCTAGCTCCTACGAGCAGTACTTC.

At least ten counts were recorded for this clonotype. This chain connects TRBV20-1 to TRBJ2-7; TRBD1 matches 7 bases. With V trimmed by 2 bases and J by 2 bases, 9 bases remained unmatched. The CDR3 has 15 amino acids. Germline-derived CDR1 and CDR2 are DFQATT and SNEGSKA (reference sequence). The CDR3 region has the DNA TGCAGTGCTAGACCCCCGGACAGGCGAACCTACGAGCAGTACTTC. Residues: CSARPPDRRTYEQYF.

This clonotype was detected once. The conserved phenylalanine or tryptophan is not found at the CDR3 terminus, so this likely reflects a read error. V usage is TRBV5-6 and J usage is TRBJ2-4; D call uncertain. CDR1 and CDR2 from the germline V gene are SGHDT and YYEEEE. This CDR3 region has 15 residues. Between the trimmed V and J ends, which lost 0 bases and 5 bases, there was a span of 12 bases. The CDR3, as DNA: TGTGCCAGCAGCTTGGGGAGCCTAGTCGAAAACATTCAGTACCTC. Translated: CASSLGSLVENIQYL.

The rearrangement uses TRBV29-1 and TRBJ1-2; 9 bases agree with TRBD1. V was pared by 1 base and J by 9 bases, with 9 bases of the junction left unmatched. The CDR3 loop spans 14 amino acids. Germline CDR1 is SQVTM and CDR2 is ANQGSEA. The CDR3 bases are TGCAGCGTTGAAGTTATTTGGGGACAGGGAAGCTACACCTTC. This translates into CSVEVIWGQGSYTF.

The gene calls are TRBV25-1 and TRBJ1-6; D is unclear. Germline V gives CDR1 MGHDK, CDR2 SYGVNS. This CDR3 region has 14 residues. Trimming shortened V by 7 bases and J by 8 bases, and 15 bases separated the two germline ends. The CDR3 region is CASTLTDWDSPLHF. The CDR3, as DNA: TGTGCCAGCACCCTAACAGACTGGGATTCACCCCTCCACTTT.

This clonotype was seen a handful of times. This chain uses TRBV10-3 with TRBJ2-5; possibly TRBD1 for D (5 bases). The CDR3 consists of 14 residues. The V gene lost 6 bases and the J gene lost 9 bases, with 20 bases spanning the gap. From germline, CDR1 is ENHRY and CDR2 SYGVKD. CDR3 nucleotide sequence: TGTGCCATCAGGCAGGGTGCCGGCAATCAGCCCCAGTACTTC. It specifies CAIRQGAGNQPQYF.

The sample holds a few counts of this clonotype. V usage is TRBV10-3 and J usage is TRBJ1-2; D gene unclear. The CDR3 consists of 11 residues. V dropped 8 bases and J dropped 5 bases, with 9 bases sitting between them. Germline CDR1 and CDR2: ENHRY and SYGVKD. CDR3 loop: CAIGSGYGYTF. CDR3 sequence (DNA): TGTGCCATCGGTTCGGGGTATGGCTACACCTTC.

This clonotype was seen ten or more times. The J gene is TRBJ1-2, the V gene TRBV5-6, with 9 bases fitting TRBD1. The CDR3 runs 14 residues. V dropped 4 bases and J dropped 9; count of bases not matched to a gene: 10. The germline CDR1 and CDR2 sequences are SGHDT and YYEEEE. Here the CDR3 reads CASSIPNRGHCYTF. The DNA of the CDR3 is TGTGCCAGCAGCATTCCAAACAGGGGGCACTGCTACACCTTC.

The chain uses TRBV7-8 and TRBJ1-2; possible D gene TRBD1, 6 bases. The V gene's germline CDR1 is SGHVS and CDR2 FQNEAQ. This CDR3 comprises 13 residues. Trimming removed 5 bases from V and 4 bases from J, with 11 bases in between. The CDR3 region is CASSRTTGYGYTF. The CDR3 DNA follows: TGTGCCAGCAGCCGGACGACAGGCTATGGCTACACCTTC.